The 23 T cell receptor beta chains reported below all come from one sample, sequenced in a study of shared clonotypes between healthy human individuals. Cells designated naive CD8 were CD45RO-negative and were positively selected for CCR7, with terminally differentiated effector memory CD45RA+ cells excluded. Assay: immunoSEQ multiplex PCR; the TCRdb copy retains only in-frame clones and omits some. The sample includes hundreds of thousands of clones, approximately 96% of them seen just once. Material for sequencing was naive CD8+ T cells sorted from blood. These receptors were taken from a woman aged 25 to 39 in good health.

The J gene is TRBJ2-5, the V gene TRBV19, with unresolved D. The last part of the DNA fits TRBJ2-7 better; the J call may be wrong. Germline V gives CDR1 LNHDA, CDR2 SQIVND (reference sequence). The CDR3 runs 12 residues. CDR3 loop: CATTDDGSEQYF. DNA for the CDR3: TGTGCCACCACAGACGACGGCAGCGAGCAGTACTTC.

This clone was detected only once. As DNA, the CDR3 is TGTGCCAGTAGTATTTTTGTAGCGGGACCCACAGATACGCAGTATTTT. This translates into CASSIFVAGPTDTQYF. The chain employs TRBV19 and TRBJ2-3; 8 nucleotides agree with TRBD2. The CDR3 loop spans 16 amino acids. J lost 2 bases, V lost 3 bases, and 7 bases had no gene match. CDR1 is LNHDA, CDR2 SQIVND, per germline (reference sequence).

The CDR3 region has the DNA TGTGCCAGCAGTTTGGGGACAGGATTCTCCTACGAGCAGTACTTC. It is translated as CASSLGTGFSYEQYF. The chain uses TRBV28 and TRBJ2-7; 8 bases match TRBD1. This CDR3 has 15 amino acids. Per germline, CDR1 MDHEN and CDR2 SYDVKM. The V segment lost 3 bases and the J segment 0 bases; nucleotides outside the gene matches: 4.

The chain links TRBV5-6 to TRBJ2-7; no reliable D call. Deletions cut 0 bases from V and 4 bases from J, with 11 bases between. The CDR3 loop spans 14 amino acids. Germline V CDR1 and CDR2: SGHDT, YYEEEE. The CDR3 DNA reads as TGTGCCAGCAGCTTGGGTCAGATCGAGTACGAGCAGTACTTC. This gives the protein CASSLGQIEYEQYF.

The chain combines TRBV7-2 with TRBJ2-7, with 10 nucleotides matching TRBD2. This CDR3 region has 18 residues. Trimming removed 3 bases from V and 3 bases from J; junction bases left unmatched: 14. The germline V gene has CDR1 SGHTA and CDR2 FQGNSA. CDR3 sequence: CASSFSTSGTGPHYEQYF. CDR3 in DNA: TGTGCCAGCAGCTTCTCAACTAGCGGGACCGGCCCCCACTACGAGCAGTACTTC.

V usage is TRBV11-2 and J usage is TRBJ2-1; no clear D gene. Trimming stripped 3 bases from V and 4 bases from J, with 10 bases between. CDR3 length: 14 residues. Germline lookup yields CDR1 SGHAT and CDR2 FQNNGV. In DNA form, the CDR3 reads TGTGCCAGCAGCTTTCGGGCTATTTACAATGAGCAGTTCTTC. Its translation is CASSFRAIYNEQFF.

V usage is TRBV28 and J usage is TRBJ1-4, with D possibly matching TRBD1 (5 bases). Germline lookup yields CDR1 MDHEN and CDR2 SYDVKM. V shed 6 bases and J shed 7 bases, with 21 bases lying between them. The CDR3 sequence is 16 residues long. CDR3 region: CASRHGTRGSREKLFF. DNA of the CDR3: TGTGCCAGCAGACATGGGACTAGGGGCTCTCGTGAAAAACTGTTTTTT.

The rearrangement uses TRBV6-1 and TRBJ2-2, with TRBD2 matching 9 bases. Trimming took 4 bases from V and 7 from J; bases not matched to a gene: 10. Germline V lookup: CDR1 MNHNS, CDR2 SASEGT. The CDR3 sequence is 16 residues long. CDR3 in amino acids: CASSGAAGGPGGELFF. Written as DNA, the CDR3 is TGTGCCAGCAGTGGGGCCGCGGGAGGGCCCGGCGGGGAGCTGTTTTTT.

Here the CDR3 reads CASSLPSGGEQFF. In DNA, the CDR3 is TGTGCCAGCAGCCTCCCCTCTGGAGGGGAGCAGTTCTTC. The chain couples TRBV13 to TRBJ2-1; TRBD2 is a possible D gene (6 bases). Looked up from germline, CDR1 is PRHDT and CDR2 is FYEKMQ (reference sequence). The CDR3 is 13 amino acids. V was trimmed by 5 bases and J by 10 bases, leaving 15 bases between them.

A single count supports this clone. The chain couples TRBV6-5 to TRBJ2-1; no firm D call. CDR3 length: 11 residues. V was clipped by 8 bases and J by 5 bases, with 7 bases between them. CDR1 MNHEY and CDR2 SVGAGI come from the germline V gene. The CDR3 spells CASGFDNEQFF. CDR3 coding DNA: TGTGCCAGCGGGTTCGACAATGAGCAGTTCTTC.

The rearrangement uses TRBV5-1 and TRBJ2-5, with 9 bases fitting TRBD2. CDR3 length: 16 residues. Germline loops: CDR1 SGHRS, CDR2 YFSETQ. The V segment lost 6 bases and the J segment 1 base; nucleotides outside the gene matches: 10. The CDR3, as DNA: TGCGCCAGCACCCTGGGCGGGAGGGGTGTCCAAGAGACCCAGTACTTC. Protein sequence: CASTLGGRGVQETQYF.

This chain links TRBV6-5 with TRBJ2-3; D may correspond to TRBD1 or TRBD2 (5 bases each). Germline V gene lookup returns CDR1 MNHEY and CDR2 SVGAGI. V dropped 6 bases and J dropped 6 bases, with 19 bases sitting between them. This CDR3 region has 15 residues. The CDR3 coding sequence is TGTGCCAGCAGACCCGGGACCACAGACCGCGATACGCAGTATTTT. Translation: CASRPGTTDRDTQYF.

This chain joins TRBV5-6 and TRBJ1-4; D is undetermined. Trimming pared 4 bases from V and 0 bases from J, leaving 10 bases between. Germline V lookup: CDR1 SGHDT, CDR2 YYEEEE. CDR3 size: 15 residues. The CDR3 loop reads CASSGRTATNEKLFF. The CDR3 nucleotides read TGTGCCAGCAGCGGAAGGACTGCAACTAATGAAAAACTGTTTTTT.

The chain links TRBV19 to TRBJ2-7; TRBD2 aligns across 11 bases. The CDR3 contains 15 residues. The V gene's germline CDR1 is LNHDA and CDR2 SQIVND (reference sequence). V was pared by 3 bases and J by 2 bases, with 3 bases of the junction left unmatched. CDR3 region: CASSIRLAGPYEQYF. CDR3 coding DNA: TGTGCCAGTAGTATTAGACTAGCGGGACCCTACGAGCAGTACTTC.

This clone was seen more than once but under ten times. This sequence joins TRBV7-9 and TRBJ2-7; TRBD2 is a possible D gene (5 bases). This CDR3 comprises 14 residues. CDR1 SEHNR and CDR2 FQNEAQ come from the germline V gene (reference sequence). V lost 6 bases to trimming and J lost 2 bases, with 14 bases between them. CDR3 residues: CASSPEGRTYEQYF. CDR3 sequence (DNA): TGTGCCAGCAGTCCTGAGGGCCGTACCTACGAGCAGTACTTC.

V and J are TRBV7-8 and TRBJ2-7; unclear D gene. Trimming removed 5 bases at V and 3 bases at J, with 14 bases between. Germline V gives CDR1 SGHVS, CDR2 FQNEAQ. The CDR3 totals 14 residues. This CDR3 reads CASSPPIKFYEQYF. CDR3 DNA sequence: TGTGCCAGCAGCCCACCGATAAAATTCTACGAGCAGTACTTC.

As concerns this clone: The sample carries other DNA sequences with the same CDR3. The chain carries TRBV27 and TRBJ2-5; 14 bases agree with TRBD2. Trimming took 6 bases from V and 4 from J; bases not matched to a gene: 4. Germline V gene sequence: CDR1 MNHEY, CDR2 SMNVEV (reference sequence). The CDR3 contains 15 residues. The CDR3 loop is CASSSGTSGRETQYF. CDR3 DNA: TGTGCCAGCAGCTCCGGGACTAGCGGGAGAGAGACCCAGTACTTC.

V is TRBV28 and J is TRBJ1-5; D uncertain. The CDR3 covers 14 residues. V was cut by 3 bases and J by 4 bases, with 10 bases left in between. Germline V gene data show CDR1 as MDHEN and CDR2 as SYDVKM. The CDR3 loop is CASSFAGVNQPQHF. CDR3 in DNA: TGTGCCAGCAGTTTTGCCGGGGTAAATCAGCCCCAGCATTTT.

The CDR3 is CASPSDEQYF. In nucleotides, the CDR3 is TGTGCCAGCCCCAGCGACGAGCAGTACTTC. The rearrangement links TRBV21-1 to TRBJ2-7; the D segment call TRBD2 is taken from the table without a DNA check. TRBV21-1 is termed a pseudogene. This CDR3 is 10 amino acids long.

This chain links TRBV6-5 with TRBJ2-1, with 8 bases aligning to TRBD1. Trimming cost V 1 base and J 9 bases; bases outside gene matches: 2. The CDR3 extends over 13 amino acids. Germline loops: CDR1 MNHEY, CDR2 SVGAGI. The CDR3 DNA is TGTGCCAGCAGTTACTTCGACAGGGGTGAGCAGTTCTTC. Protein: CASSYFDRGEQFF.

This chain connects TRBV28 to TRBJ1-5, with D uncertain. The V end was cut by 6 bases, the J end by 2 bases, with 20 bases between. There are 17 residues in the CDR3. Germline-derived CDR1 and CDR2 are MDHEN and SYDVKM. The CDR3 sequence: CASSLLQPADGNQPQHF. The CDR3 DNA is TGTGCCAGCAGCCTTCTGCAGCCGGCCGATGGCAATCAGCCCCAGCATTTT. The full variable domain, in which reference TRBV28 and TRBJ1-5 provide the parts outside the CDR3, is DVKVTQSSRYLVKRTGEKVFLECVQDMDHENMFWYRQDPGLGLRLIYFSYDVKMKEKGDIPEGYSVSREKKERFSLILESASTNQTSMYLCASSLLQPADGNQPQHFGDGTRLSIL.

V gene TRBV7-9 combines with J gene TRBJ1-5; D not resolved. V lost 5 bases and J lost 5, with 7 bases in between. The germline V gene has CDR1 SEHNR and CDR2 FQNEAQ (reference sequence). CDR3 size: 12 residues. The CDR3 DNA sequence: TGTGCCAGCAGCCTAAGGGATCAGCCCCAGCATTTT. Its protein is CASSLRDQPQHF.

This clone appeared a single time. This chain connects TRBV4-1 to TRBJ2-7; 13 bases line up with TRBD2. Germline V gene lookup returns CDR1 MGHRA and CDR2 YSYEKL. The junction had 15 bases not matched to a gene; V was cut back by 4 bases and J by 6 bases. CDR3 size: 18 residues. The CDR3 loop is CASSRRPPTSGRACEQYF. CDR3 coding DNA: TGCGCCAGCAGCCGCAGACCGCCAACTAGCGGGAGGGCTTGCGAGCAGTACTTC.